Below are 3 T cell receptor beta chains sequenced from a single sample in a study of neurological immune-mediated disorders. TCRdb fed the 5' RACE reads into MiXCR, producing one record per CDR3 protein. The data hold 65,000 to 80,000 distinct CDR3 sequences, with 4.8% observed a single time. Sequences were obtained from PBMCs. Receptors were obtained from a woman in her seventies with multiple sclerosis.

Comment on this clonotype: A single base separates this from a much larger clone, so it may be a read error. The V gene is TRBV3-1, the J gene TRBJ2-5, with 7 bases fitting TRBD2. CDR3 length equals 15 residues. The germline V gene has CDR1 LGHDT and CDR2 YNNKEL (reference sequence). CDR3 sequence reads: CASSQASGLQETHYF. The CDR3 DNA is TGTGCCAGCAGCCAGGCTAGCGGACTTCAAGAGACCCATTACTTC.

This clonotype was found many times. This chain uses TRBV20-1 with TRBJ1-1; possibly TRBD1 for D (5 bases). Germline V CDR1 and CDR2: DFQATT, SNEGSKA (reference sequence). This CDR3 has 13 residues. Trimming left V 5 bases short and J 5 bases short, with 15 bases between. This chain's CDR3 is CSAEGSGGTEAFF. The CDR3 nucleotides are TGCAGTGCTGAGGGGAGCGGGGGAACTGAAGCTTTCTTT.

Comment on this clonotype: A single base separates this from a much larger clone, so it may be a read error. The J gene is TRBJ2-1, the V gene TRBV12-3 or TRBV12-4; D uncertain. This CDR3 has 11 amino acids. The CDR3 nucleotides read TGTGCCAGCAGACGTAGCAATGCGCAGTTCTTC. It specifies CASRRSNAQFF.